The 11 T cell receptor beta chains below all came from one sample that was sequenced in a study of shared clonotypes between healthy human individuals. Sequencing was performed with immunoSEQ multiplex PCR; in TCRdb, only in-frame clones are kept and a portion is missing. The sample has 520,000 or so clones, more than 65% seen once. Sequencing was done on a sample of PBMCs. The receptors originated from a woman aged 40 to 50 in good health. Some clones in this sample may be carry-over from other donors' samples.

The chain couples TRBV6-1 to TRBJ1-2; D possibly corresponds to TRBD1 (5 bases). The CDR3 has 12 amino acids. Trimming cost V 4 bases and J 4 bases, with 7 bases left between them. The germline V gene has CDR1 MNHNS and CDR2 SASEGT. CDR3 amino acids: CASSVGTYGYTF. CDR3 DNA sequence: TGTGCCAGCAGTGTTGGGACCTATGGCTACACCTTC.

The V and J genes are TRBV18 and TRBJ1-5, with D unresolved. This CDR3 contains 14 residues. Germline CDR1 and CDR2: KGHSH and LQKENI. Between the trimmed V and J ends, which lost 4 bases and 4 bases, there was a span of 11 bases. CDR3 sequence reads: CASSLAERNQPQHF. DNA for the CDR3: TGTGCCAGCTCACTGGCAGAGCGGAATCAGCCCCAGCATTTT.

This clone is a singleton in its sample. This chain links TRBV28 with TRBJ2-1, with D uncertain. The CDR3 has 14 residues. CDR1 MDHEN and CDR2 SYDVKM come from the germline V gene. The V end lost 2 bases, the J end lost 8 bases, and 13 bases lay between the germline ends. The DNA for the CDR3 is TGTGCCAGCAGTTTAGTCGGAATTCGGGATGAGCAGTTCTTC. Translating gives CASSLVGIRDEQFF.

This clone has a handful of counts. The chain uses TRBV9 and TRBJ1-4; D remains ambiguous. The ends were cut back, 4 bases at V and 8 bases at J, with 12 bases in the middle. The CDR3 covers 13 residues. Germline V lookup: CDR1 SGDLS, CDR2 YYNGEE. The CDR3 DNA sequence: TGTGCCAGCAGCCCTGTCGCACAGGAAAAACTGTTTTTT. This gives the protein CASSPVAQEKLFF.

The rearrangement links TRBV5-8 to TRBJ2-1; the match to TRBD2 covers 10 bases. V trimming: 0 bases; J trimming: 4 bases; junction bases outside the gene matches: 1. Germline assignment: CDR1 SGHTS and CDR2 YDEGEE. The CDR3 extends over 15 amino acids. The CDR3 DNA follows: TGTGCCAGCAGCTTGGGGACTAGCGGATACAATGAGCAGTTCTTC. It codes for CASSLGTSGYNEQFF.

CDR3 sequence reads: CAWSRGWGTEAFF. For the CDR3, the DNA is TGTGCCTGGAGTAGGGGGTGGGGGACTGAAGCTTTCTTT. The V and J genes are TRBV30 and TRBJ1-1; weak D call: TRBD1 (6 bases). CDR3 length: 13 amino acids. The germline CDR1 and CDR2 sequences are GTSNPN and SVGIG (reference sequence). V shed 2 bases and J shed 5 bases, with 12 bases lying between them.

J is TRBJ2-1 and V is TRBV27; 14 bases agree with TRBD2. V trimming: 6 bases; J trimming: 1 base; junction bases outside the gene matches: 8. Germline V gene sequence: CDR1 MNHEY, CDR2 SMNVEV (reference sequence). The CDR3 runs 18 residues. CDR3 in amino acids: CASSRGLAGGGSYNEQFF. In DNA form, the CDR3 reads TGTGCCAGCAGCCGAGGACTAGCGGGAGGCGGGTCCTACAATGAGCAGTTCTTC.

The chain is built from TRBV28 and TRBJ1-4; the match to TRBD1 covers 11 bases. CDR1 and CDR2 (germline): MDHEN, SYDVKM. This CDR3 is built from 17 residues. J gave up 0 bases and V 8 bases, and 8 bases lay outside the gene matches. The DNA of the CDR3 is TGTGCCAGCCCCGGGACAGGGGGGGCAACAACTAATGAAAAACTGTTTTTT. It yields the protein CASPGTGGATTNEKLFF.

The genes are TRBV7-6 and TRBJ1-2; D is possibly TRBD1 (6 bases). The germline CDR1 and CDR2 sequences are SGHVS and FNYEAQ. V was trimmed by 5 bases and J by 8 bases, leaving 18 bases between them. The CDR3 extends over 14 amino acids. The CDR3 region has the DNA TGTGCCAGCAGCCAAGTACACAGGGATGGGGGCTACACCTTC. It yields the protein CASSQVHRDGGYTF.

The J gene is TRBJ1-1, the V gene TRBV2; no firm D call. This CDR3 is 13 amino acids long. Germline V lookup: CDR1 SNHLY, CDR2 FYNNEI. Trimming left V 2 bases short and J 10 bases short, with 14 bases between. This CDR3 reads CASSENKGSGAFF. CDR3 in DNA: TGTGCCAGCAGTGAAAACAAGGGAAGTGGAGCTTTCTTT. Variable domain in full (rest from reference TRBV2 and TRBJ1-1): EPEVTQTPSHQVTQMGQEVILRCVPISNHLYFYWYRQILGQKVEFLVSFYNNEISEKSEIFDDQFSVERPDGSNFTLKIRSTKLEDSAMYFCASSENKGSGAFFGQGTRLTVV.

J is TRBJ2-2 and V is TRBV7-3, with unresolved D. Germline assignment: CDR1 SGHTA and CDR2 FQGTGA. V lost 4 bases to trimming and J lost 4 bases, with 10 bases between them. The CDR3 is 14 amino acids. Here the CDR3 DNA reads TGTGCCAGCAGCTCTAGGGCGGTCACCGGGGAGCTGTTTTTT. As protein: CASSSRAVTGELFF.